Detailed here is one TCR beta chain. Trimming removed 0 bases at V and 5 bases at J, with 11 bases between. The CDR3 is made up of 16 amino acids. Germline V gene sequence: CDR1 MGHRA, CDR2 YSYEKL. This specimen belongs to a study of T cell responses to AZD1222 COVID-19 vaccine. Sequenced by immunoSEQ multiplex PCR; TCRdb stores in-frame clones only, minus some. Seen here are 140,000 or so clones, 88% observed once, and the top ten hold around 3%. The sample was peripheral blood, taken 28 days after the second AZD1222 dose. The genes are TRBV4-1 and TRBJ1-6, with a tentative D call TRBD1 (6 bases). This TCR came from an adult who received the AZD1222 COVID-19 vaccine. The CDR3 DNA reads TGCGCCAGCAGCCAAGATATTCACAGGGATAATTCACCCCTCCACTTT. Residues: CASSQDIHRDNSPLHF.